This passage covers 27 T cell receptor beta chains from one sample sequenced in a study of breast tumors, draining lymph nodes, adjacent tissues. TCRdb passed the multiplex PCR reads through MiXCR, listing each CDR3 protein once. Here the sample spans about 47,000 distinct CDR3 sequences, under 25% being singletons. Sample: breast tumor tissue. The receptors stem from a female donor with breast cancer. Some clones in this sample may be carry-over from other donors' samples.

This clonotype was picked up many times. This sequence joins TRBV4-1 and TRBJ2-1; the D gene could be TRBD1 or TRBD2 (5 bases each). In germline, CDR1 is MGHRA, CDR2 YSYEKL. The CDR3 extends over 17 amino acids. V shed 3 bases and J shed 2 bases, with 17 bases lying between them. The CDR3 here is CASSHGPEGDPYNEQFF. The DNA of the CDR3 is TGCGCCAGCAGCCATGGCCCGGAAGGGGACCCCTACAATGAGCAGTTCTTC.

About this clonotype: A much larger clone sits a single nucleotide away, making a read error possible. V gene TRBV24-1 combines with J gene TRBJ2-5; D uncertain. The CDR3 length is 13 residues. The V gene's germline CDR1 is KGHDR and CDR2 SFDVKD. CDR3 sequence: CVTSQTPVETQYF. Written as DNA, the CDR3 is TGTGTCACCAGTCAAACTCCGGTGGAGACCCAGTACTTC.

This clonotype was seen ten or more times. V is TRBV5-1 and J is TRBJ2-7, with D unclear. The CDR3 has 13 amino acids. Trimming took off 4 bases at V and 0 bases at J, with 8 bases between the two ends. Germline values: CDR1 SGHRS, CDR2 YFSETQ. CDR3 sequence reads: CASSRLGSYEQYF. CDR3 nucleotide sequence: TGCGCCAGCAGCCGCTTGGGCTCCTACGAGCAGTACTTC.

This clonotype appeared many times. J is TRBJ1-2 and V is TRBV29-1; no firm D call. Germline lookup yields CDR1 SQVTM and CDR2 ANQGSEA. V lost 6 bases and J lost 2, with 13 bases in between. The CDR3 is 13 residues long. This CDR3 is CSVNGRGNYGYTF. For the CDR3, the DNA is TGCAGCGTAAATGGTCGGGGAAACTATGGCTACACCTTC.

This clonotype was picked up many times. The chain recombines TRBV28 with TRBJ2-7; a weak D match, TRBD1 (6 bases). V lost 4 bases to trimming and J lost 3 bases, with 13 bases between them. CDR1 and CDR2 from the germline V gene are MDHEN and SYDVKM. This CDR3 spans 14 amino acids. The CDR3 loop is CASSSQGQIYEQYF. Here the CDR3 DNA reads TGTGCCAGCAGTTCACAAGGACAGATCTACGAGCAGTACTTC.

This clonotype was counted between two and nine times. The chain employs TRBV5-5 and TRBJ2-1; a possible D gene is TRBD1 (6 bases). CDR1 and CDR2 from the germline V gene are SGHKS and YYEKEE (reference sequence). CDR3 length: 14 amino acids. Between the trimmed V and J ends, which lost 2 bases and 2 bases, there was a span of 8 bases. CDR3 in DNA: TGTGCCAGCAGCTTTTCAGGGGCCTACAATGAGCAGTTCTTC. Its protein product is CASSFSGAYNEQFF.

This clonotype was counted at least ten times. The chain links TRBV12-3 or TRBV12-4 to TRBJ1-3, with TRBD1 as a possible D gene (6 bases). This CDR3 is built from 17 residues. V was clipped by 3 bases and J by 1 base, with 16 bases between them. The CDR3, as DNA: TGTGCCAGCAGTTTTAGGTTCGGGGGGCAGTCTGGAAACACCATATATTTT. It yields the protein CASSFRFGGQSGNTIYF.

This clonotype has a count of ten or more. V usage is TRBV3-1 and J usage is TRBJ1-2; a possible D gene is TRBD1 (5 bases). Germline loops: CDR1 LGHDT, CDR2 YNNKEL (reference sequence). V dropped 4 bases and J dropped 0 bases, with 9 bases sitting between them. This CDR3 has 14 amino acids. In nucleotides, the CDR3 is TGTGCCAGCAGCCTGGGGCCTACTAACTATGGCTACACCTTC. Its protein product is CASSLGPTNYGYTF.

Ten or more counts support this clonotype. The rearrangement joins TRBV4-1 to TRBJ2-7, with TRBD2 matching over 16 bases. The CDR3 consists of 16 residues. The trim removed 4 bases at V and 12 bases at J, leaving 12 bases unmatched. Per the germline V gene, CDR1 is MGHRA and CDR2 is YSYEKL. The CDR3 loop reads CASSPPGLAGGRELYF. The CDR3 nucleotides are TGCGCCAGCAGCCCTCCGGGACTAGCGGGGGGGCGTGAATTGTACTTC.

About this clonotype itself: A much larger clone differs from this one at a single base, so this may be a read error. Given the absence of the conserved phenylalanine or tryptophan at the CDR3 end, a read error is likely. The chain combines TRBV3-1 with TRBJ2-1; the D gene is possibly TRBD1 (5 bases). V lost 3 bases and J 3 bases, leaving 15 bases between the germline ends. This CDR3 has 16 residues. The germline V gene encodes CDR1 LGHDT and CDR2 YNNKEL (reference sequence). Written as DNA, the CDR3 is TGTGCCAGCAGCCACGATTACTCCGACAGCTACAATGAGCAGTTCCTC. Its protein product is CASSHDYSDSYNEQFL.

This clonotype was found many times. The chain couples TRBV15 to TRBJ1-5; D perhaps matches TRBD1 (6 bases). From germline, CDR1 is LNHNV and CDR2 YYDKDF (reference sequence). V was shortened by 4 bases and J by 3 bases, with 10 bases between the two germline ends. There are 14 residues in the CDR3. CDR3 sequence: CATSKGGPNQPQHF. In DNA form, the CDR3 reads TGTGCCACCAGCAAGGGGGGCCCCAATCAGCCCCAGCATTTT.

This clonotype has a count of ten or more. The chain carries TRBV6-5 and TRBJ1-2; the D is unclear. Per the germline V gene, CDR1 is MNHEY and CDR2 is SVGAGI. V gave up 2 bases and J gave up 3 bases, with 10 bases separating them. CDR3 length: 14 residues. CDR3 nucleotides: TGTGCCAGCAGTTACCAACCGGAAGACTATGGCTACACCTTC. Translating it yields CASSYQPEDYGYTF.

The sample holds many counts of this clonotype. The chain is built from TRBV9 and TRBJ2-3; no firm D call. Germline lookup yields CDR1 SGDLS and CDR2 YYNGEE. This CDR3 has 15 residues. V was pared by 0 bases and J by 2 bases, with 10 bases between. CDR3 loop: CASSVDVGYTDTQYF. CDR3 bases: TGTGCCAGCAGCGTAGACGTCGGATACACAGATACGCAGTATTTT.

The chain recombines TRBV6-6 with TRBJ2-3; TRBD2 might be the D (6 bases). The CDR3 runs to 14 residues. With 5 bases removed from V and 1 base from J, the gap between germline ends came to 10 bases. The germline CDR1 and CDR2 sequences are MNHNY and SVGAGI (reference sequence). Here the CDR3 DNA reads TGTGCCAGCAGTAGGGACTTAGGCACAGATACGCAGTATTTT. It encodes CASSRDLGTDTQYF.

This clonotype was detected ten times or more. The chain combines TRBV5-1 with TRBJ2-2; 12 positions match TRBD1. Germline V gene sequence: CDR1 SGHRS, CDR2 YFSETQ. V gave up 4 bases and J gave up 7 bases; unmatched junction bases: 5. The CDR3 runs to 15 residues. CDR3 loop: CASSPGTGGIGELFF. CDR3 sequence (DNA): TGCGCCAGCAGCCCCGGGACAGGGGGCATCGGGGAGCTGTTTTTT.

The genes are TRBV7-6 and TRBJ2-3; 10 nucleotides match TRBD2. The CDR3 totals 16 residues. Trimming at V came to 7 bases and at J to 4 bases, leaving 11 bases not matched to a gene. The germline V gene has CDR1 SGHVS and CDR2 FNYEAQ. This CDR3 is CASNPRLAGVPDTQYF. The CDR3 DNA reads as TGTGCCAGCAACCCTAGGCTAGCGGGAGTCCCAGATACGCAGTATTTT.

This clonotype came up many times. This rearrangement joins TRBV20-1 to TRBJ1-4; D is possibly TRBD1 (6 bases). Germline assignment: CDR1 DFQATT and CDR2 SNEGSKA (reference sequence). The CDR3 is made up of 16 amino acids. The V gene lost 2 bases and the J gene lost 7 bases, with 20 bases spanning the gap. CDR3: CSARPRGFALPEKLFF. CDR3 coding DNA: TGCAGTGCTAGACCTAGGGGGTTCGCGCTTCCTGAAAAACTGTTTTTT.

In this sample, this clonotype turned up many times. The chain joins TRBV29-1 to TRBJ1-2; D might be TRBD1 (6 bases). The germline CDR1 and CDR2 sequences are SQVTM and ANQGSEA. The V end lost 1 base, the J end lost 2 bases, and 8 bases lay between the germline ends. This CDR3 comprises 13 residues. CDR3 sequence reads: CSVEGQGNYGYTF. CDR3 coding DNA: TGCAGCGTTGAAGGTCAGGGGAACTATGGCTACACCTTC. The full variable domain, rest sourced from reference TRBV29-1 and TRBJ1-2, is SAVISQKPSRDICQRGTSLTIQCQVDSQVTMMFWYRQQPGQSLTLIATANQGSEATYESGFVIDKFPISRPNLTFSTLTVSNMSPEDSSIYLCSVEGQGNYGYTFGSGTRLTVV.

This clonotype has a count of ten or more. This chain connects TRBV27 to TRBJ2-1; TRBD1 agrees at 7 bases. V shed 5 bases and J 7 bases; nucleotides not matched to a gene: 8. CDR3 length equals 14 residues. Germline V CDR1 and CDR2: MNHEY, SMNVEV (reference sequence). The CDR3 region is CASSPDRVRNEQFF. The CDR3 nucleotides are TGTGCCAGCAGTCCCGACAGGGTTAGGAATGAGCAGTTCTTC.

This clonotype has ten or more counts. The chain combines TRBV2 with TRBJ1-6; no reliable D call. Per the germline V gene, CDR1 is SNHLY and CDR2 is FYNNEI. This CDR3 has 13 amino acids. The ends were cut back, 8 bases at V and 5 bases at J, with 10 bases in the middle. The CDR3 protein is CASEGTNNSPLHF. CDR3 DNA sequence: TGTGCCAGCGAAGGAACGAATAATTCACCCCTCCACTTT.

This clonotype occurred many times. The chain joins TRBV3-1 to TRBJ2-2; 9 nucleotides line up with TRBD2. J gave up 7 bases and V 3 bases, and 6 bases lay outside the gene matches. This CDR3 contains 15 residues. Germline CDR1 reads LGHDT; CDR2 reads YNNKEL (reference sequence). The CDR3, as DNA: TGTGCCAGCAGCCAGTCCCTAGCGGGGATCGGGGAGCTGTTTTTT. Its translation: CASSQSLAGIGELFF.

This clonotype was seen repeatedly, ten times or more. The CDR3 region is CASSPSLASGKNEQYF. The CDR3 nucleotides read TGTGCCAGCAGCCCCAGTTTGGCTAGCGGAAAAAACGAGCAGTACTTC. The chain couples TRBV7-6 to TRBJ2-7; TRBD2 aligns across 7 bases. Germline CDR1 SGHVS, CDR2 FNYEAQ. The CDR3 loop spans 16 amino acids. V lost 5 bases to trimming and J lost 5 bases; unmatched junction nucleotides: 15.

This clonotype was recorded many times. The CDR3 here is CASSLKGGSYEQYF. As DNA, the CDR3 is TGTGCCAGCAGTTTAAAGGGGGGCTCCTACGAGCAGTACTTC. The chain has TRBV27 and TRBJ2-7, with D possibly called TRBD1 or TRBD2 (6 bases each). Looked up from germline, CDR1 is MNHEY and CDR2 is SMNVEV (reference sequence). V lost 2 bases and J 0 bases, leaving 8 bases between the germline ends. CDR3 length: 14 residues.

This clonotype was detected many times. The CDR3 DNA reads TGTGCCAGCAGTGAAGCCCCCTTGAGCGGGGGCTACACCTTC. Translated, it gives CASSEAPLSGGYTF. The chain joins TRBV6-1 to TRBJ1-2; D is undetermined. Germline CDR1 and CDR2: MNHNS and SASEGT. The V end lost 0 bases, the J end lost 8 bases, and 13 bases lay between the germline ends. The CDR3 contains 14 residues.

There are a few counts of this clonotype. A much more abundant neighbour one base away suggests this may be a read error. V gene TRBV10-3 combines with J gene TRBJ2-7; D perhaps matches TRBD2 (6 bases). The CDR3 extends over 11 amino acids. Germline V CDR1 and CDR2: ENHRY, SYGVKD. The CDR3, as DNA: TGTGCCGTCAGTGGAGGGAACGAGCAGTACTTC. This codes for CAVSGGNEQYF.

This clonotype has a count of ten or more. The rearrangement joins TRBV28 to TRBJ2-1; possible D gene TRBD2, 5 bases. Deletions cut 5 bases from V and 0 bases from J, with 14 bases between. The germline gives CDR1 MDHEN, CDR2 SYDVKM. The CDR3 is 16 residues long. The CDR3 DNA follows: TGTGCCAGCAGTCCCCACGGTAGCGCCTCCTACAATGAGCAGTTCTTC. Amino acid sequence: CASSPHGSASYNEQFF. Full variable domain (missing parts from reference TRBV28 and TRBJ2-1): DVKVTQSSRYLVKRTGEKVFLECVQDMDHENMFWYRQDPGLGLRLIYFSYDVKMKEKGDIPEGYSVSREKKERFSLILESASTNQTSMYLCASSPHGSASYNEQFFGPGTRLTVL.

This clonotype was recorded many times. This sequence joins TRBV12-3 or TRBV12-4 and TRBJ1-2; D perhaps matches TRBD1 (6 bases). The ends were cut back, 6 bases at V and 3 bases at J, with 11 bases in the middle. The CDR3 is made up of 13 amino acids. The CDR3 is CASRRDNYYGYTF. DNA for the CDR3: TGTGCCAGCAGGCGGGACAATTACTATGGCTACACCTTC.